The clone carrying this T cell receptor beta chain appeared many times. What it binds is unknown. This sample's TCRbeta library carried unique molecular identifier barcodes. TCRdb fed the PCR reads into MiXCR, producing one record per CDR3 protein. This table holds 450,000 to 600,000 distinct CDR3 sequences, about 10% found once. These data come from a study of T-cell reconstitution after alpha-beta-depleted transplantation in children. Broader study findings: The origin of alpha-beta T cells about two months after transplant was reportedly several hundred expanded graft clones. Once a year had passed after transplant, T-cell counts and diversity came mostly from newly produced T cells. Some patients showed high day-60 TCRbeta diversity, which derived from surviving recipient T cells and thymic progenitors.

Germline V lookup: CDR1 DFQATT, CDR2 SNEGSKA (reference sequence). The CDR3 is 13 residues long. J gave up 5 bases and V 2 bases, and 5 bases lay outside the gene matches. The starting material was PBMCs, obtained before TCRalphabeta/CD19-depleted stem cell transplant. The receptor's source is a child aged 2-15 years with inherited bone marrow failure, due to receive a stem cell transplant. The V gene is TRBV20-1, the J gene TRBJ1-1, with 7 nucleotides matching TRBD1. CDR3: CSARQGVRTEAFF. As DNA, the CDR3 is TGCAGTGCTAGACAGGGGGTGAGGACTGAAGCTTTCTTT.